Reported below is one T cell receptor beta chain. Its cognate antigen is unknown. Authors' processing steps: Without quality scores, immunoSEQ junctional reads could not be filtered like full-length reads. Using immunoSEQ multiplex PCR, the repertoire was profiled, and TCRdb retains in-frame clones only, with some absent. Clonal size and the V and J genes are those of that table, whereas D and trimming came from the DNA. The sample yields roughly 300,000 clones, roughly 84% seen once. Germline CDR1 SGHRS, CDR2 YFSETQ. The CDR3 is 16 amino acids. J was trimmed by 6 bases and V by 6 bases; bases with no gene match: 12. The data were taken from a study of shared clonotypes between healthy human individuals. Study outcomes and limitations: Approximately 4.9% of naive CD4 clonotypes were shared across several donors. Naive subsets typically showed greater estimated richness than memory subsets. Clonotype sharing among donors was expected to depend on sequencing depth.

The source is a man aged 18 to 29 in good health. V gene TRBV5-1 combines with J gene TRBJ1-4; 9 bases line up with TRBD1. The sample consisted of memory CD8+ T cells sorted from blood. The subset was: CD45RO+ cells pooled with CCR7-negative TemRA cells. DNA of the CDR3: TGCGCCAGCAAATGGACAGGGGAGGGTTTGGATGAAAAACTGTTTTTT. Translated, it gives CASKWTGEGLDEKLFF.